A single sample is the source of the 20 T cell receptor beta chains below, sequenced in a study of cytomegalovirus exposure and HLA in healthy donors. Use of 60 Vbeta and 13 Jbeta primers characterized the PCR. Clones were sequenced by immunoSEQ multiplex PCR, and TCRdb holds only the in-frame ones, with some missing. Found here are over 100,000 clones, 66% of them singletons; the top ten hold 1.5%. The specimen sequenced was PBMCs. These receptors all stem from a man between 18 and 35 years old in good health and CMV-seronegative.

This clone was picked up a small number of times. J is TRBJ2-7 and V is TRBV7-9, with TRBD1 matching over 11 bases. The V gene's germline CDR1 is SEHNR and CDR2 FQNEAQ (reference sequence). The CDR3 runs 17 residues. V was pared by 5 bases and J by 3 bases, with 12 bases of the junction left unmatched. In DNA form, the CDR3 reads TGTGCCAGCAGCCCTATGCCCAGGACAGGGGGCGACTACGAGCAGTACTTC. Translated: CASSPMPRTGGDYEQYF.

The chain is built from TRBV6-1 and TRBJ2-5, with a possible D match to TRBD2 (5 bases). The germline V and J ends were trimmed by 5 bases and 4 bases, with 17 bases remaining between them. Germline V CDR1 and CDR2: MNHNS, SASEGT. There are 15 residues in the CDR3. The CDR3 sequence is CASSQRPHGGETQYF. In DNA form, the CDR3 reads TGTGCCAGCAGTCAAAGACCCCACGGAGGAGAGACCCAGTACTTC.

This clone was found a few times. For the CDR3, the DNA is TGTGCCAGCAGTTTATTCCCAGGGGGCGAGCAGTACTTC. Its translation: CASSLFPGGEQYF. The V call is TRBV27, the J call TRBJ2-7, with 7 bases fitting TRBD1. With 1 base clipped from V and 6 bases from J, the junction kept 3 bases outside the gene matches. The germline gives CDR1 MNHEY, CDR2 SMNVEV (reference sequence). The CDR3 covers 13 residues.

This clone was found a few times. This rearrangement joins TRBV27 to TRBJ2-1, with 8 bases aligning to TRBD1. Germline trimming cut 2 bases from V and 6 bases from J; bases unmatched to any gene: 6. Germline V CDR1 and CDR2: MNHEY, SMNVEV (reference sequence). The CDR3 extends over 15 amino acids. In DNA form, the CDR3 reads TGTGCCAGCAGTTTAGGCGGACAGGGATCCAATGAGCAGTTCTTC. It codes for CASSLGGQGSNEQFF.

V and J are TRBV11-2 and TRBJ1-1; D unresolved. The V gene's germline CDR1 is SGHAT and CDR2 FQNNGV. V was trimmed by 1 base and J by 1 base, leaving 13 bases between them. This CDR3 is built from 16 residues. The DNA of the CDR3 is TGTGCCAGCAGCTTAGTTTTGCTGGGCACGAACACTGAAGCTTTCTTT. This gives the protein CASSLVLLGTNTEAFF.

This clone has just a few counts. J is TRBJ2-7 and V is TRBV7-9; TRBD1 is a possible D gene (5 bases). Germline CDR1 reads SEHNR; CDR2 reads FQNEAQ (reference sequence). With 1 base removed from V and 5 bases from J, the gap between germline ends came to 12 bases. The CDR3 contains 14 residues. The CDR3 spells CASSLGGFVDEQYF. In DNA form, the CDR3 reads TGTGCCAGCAGCTTAGGGGGCTTTGTGGACGAGCAGTACTTC.

J is TRBJ2-3 and V is TRBV15, with a possible D match to TRBD2 (5 bases). The CDR3 spans 13 residues. Germline CDR1 LNHNV, CDR2 YYDKDF (reference sequence). Trimming took 1 base from V and 8 from J, leaving 10 bases between them. The chain's CDR3 is CATSRGGRVTQYF. CDR3 in DNA: TGTGCCACCAGCAGAGGAGGGCGGGTTACGCAGTATTTT. Using reference TRBV15 and TRBJ2-3 for the parts outside the CDR3, the full variable domain is DAMVIQNPRYQVTQFGKPVTLSCSQTLNHNVMYWYQQKSSQAPKLLFHYYDKDFNNEADTPDNFQSRRPNTSFCFLDIRSPGLGDTAMYLCATSRGGRVTQYFGPGTRLTVL.

The CDR3, as DNA: TGTGCCTGGAGTGGGCTAGCGGGACACGGGGAGCTGTTTTTT. Translated: CAWSGLAGHGELFF. The rearrangement uses TRBV30 and TRBJ2-2, with 9 bases that match TRBD2. Germline CDR1 reads GTSNPN; CDR2 reads SVGIG (reference sequence). CDR3 length: 14 residues. V lost 1 base to trimming and J lost 7 bases; unmatched junction nucleotides: 4.

The J gene is TRBJ2-3, the V gene TRBV7-8, with TRBD2 matching 10 bases. The CDR3 contains 17 residues. Germline V gene data show CDR1 as SGHVS and CDR2 as FQNEAQ. Trimming at V came to 5 bases and at J to 1 base, leaving 9 bases not matched to a gene. The CDR3 region has the DNA TGTGCCAGCAGCGAACACCCGGGGACTAGCGGCACAGATACGCAGTATTTT. It specifies CASSEHPGTSGTDTQYF.

The rearrangement uses TRBV29-1 and TRBJ1-2, with D tentatively TRBD1 (5 bases). The V end was cut by 5 bases, the J end by 7 bases, with 14 bases between. Germline CDR1 SQVTM, CDR2 ANQGSEA. The CDR3 spans 12 residues. As DNA, the CDR3 is TGCAGCGTTCGGGGGAGCCTAGGTGGCTACACCTTC. Translating it yields CSVRGSLGGYTF.

This chain uses TRBV30 with TRBJ2-7; TRBD2 matches 13 bases. The V and J ends lost 6 bases and 7 bases, in that order; junction bases with no gene match: 15. The germline V gene has CDR1 GTSNPN and CDR2 SVGIG (reference sequence). The CDR3 is 16 residues long. In DNA form, the CDR3 reads TGTGCCTGTGGAAAGGGACTAGCGGGAAGAAGGGGGGAGCAGTACTTC. It codes for CACGKGLAGRRGEQYF. The full variable domain, its missing parts supplied by reference TRBV30 and TRBJ2-7, is SQTIHQWPATLVQPVGSPLSLECTVEGTSNPNLYWYRQAAGRGLQLLFYSVGIGQISSEVPQNLSASRPQDRQFILSSKKLLLSDSGFYLCACGKGLAGRRGEQYFGPGTRLTVT.

V usage is TRBV27 and J usage is TRBJ2-7, with D perhaps matching TRBD1 (6 bases). V gave up 6 bases and J gave up 2 bases, with 14 bases separating them. Germline assignment: CDR1 MNHEY and CDR2 SMNVEV (reference sequence). The CDR3 spans 14 residues. The CDR3 loop is CASRVTGITYEQYF. The CDR3, as DNA: TGTGCCAGCAGGGTTACAGGGATTACCTACGAGCAGTACTTC.

The genes are TRBV28 and TRBJ1-1; D is possibly TRBD1 (6 bases). This CDR3 is 12 amino acids long. Trimming took off 8 bases at V and 8 bases at J, with 15 bases between the two ends. Germline V gene lookup returns CDR1 MDHEN and CDR2 SYDVKM. CDR3 DNA sequence: TGTGCCAGCTACTTGCAGGGGCCCGAAGCTTTCTTT. It specifies CASYLQGPEAFF.

The gene calls are TRBV19 and TRBJ2-1; 7 positions agree with TRBD1. This CDR3 is built from 15 residues. Germline trimming cut 5 bases from V and 5 bases from J; bases unmatched to any gene: 9. Germline CDR1 and CDR2: LNHDA and SQIVND (reference sequence). The CDR3 DNA reads as TGTGCCAGTAGTCGCGGACAGGCGAGGAACAATGAGCAGTTCTTC. Protein sequence: CASSRGQARNNEQFF.

This clone appeared a few times. The V call is TRBV19, the J call TRBJ1-6; a possible D gene is TRBD1 (6 bases). The CDR3 has 14 residues. Trimming stripped 7 bases from V and 10 bases from J, with 17 bases between. Germline-derived CDR1 and CDR2 are LNHDA and SQIVND (reference sequence). The CDR3 DNA sequence: TGTGCCAGTAAACCCCAGGGGTTTGGATCACCCCTCCACTTT. The encoded protein is CASKPQGFGSPLHF.

The chain couples TRBV30 to TRBJ1-4; no clear D. Germline V CDR1 and CDR2: GTSNPN, SVGIG (reference sequence). The ends were cut back, 0 bases at V and 6 bases at J, with 11 bases in the middle. CDR3 length equals 14 residues. The chain's CDR3 is CAWSVPPRDEKLFF. CDR3 nucleotides: TGTGCCTGGAGTGTTCCCCCTCGAGATGAAAAACTGTTTTTT.

This chain connects TRBV28 to TRBJ2-7; 10 nucleotides match TRBD1. Looked up from germline, CDR1 is MDHEN and CDR2 is SYDVKM. The CDR3 is made up of 15 amino acids. Unmatched junction bases numbered 9, after V lost 8 bases and J lost 2 bases. DNA of the CDR3: TGTGCCAGCCGAAATACCGGGACAGGGGCCTACGAGCAGTACTTC. It specifies CASRNTGTGAYEQYF. Combining the CDR3 with reference TRBV28 and TRBJ2-7 gives the whole variable domain DVKVTQSSRYLVKRTGEKVFLECVQDMDHENMFWYRQDPGLGLRLIYFSYDVKMKEKGDIPEGYSVSREKKERFSLILESASTNQTSMYLCASRNTGTGAYEQYFGPGTRLTVT.

V usage is TRBV15 and J usage is TRBJ2-1; 8 bases line up with TRBD2. The V gene's germline CDR1 is LNHNV and CDR2 YYDKDF (reference sequence). J was trimmed by 7 bases and V by 1 base; bases with no gene match: 12. This CDR3 has 17 residues. The CDR3 sequence is CATSRVPTGLGNNEQFF. DNA for the CDR3: TGTGCCACCAGCAGAGTCCCCACGGGACTAGGAAATAATGAGCAGTTCTTC.

V usage is TRBV10-2 and J usage is TRBJ2-1, with D perhaps matching TRBD2 (6 bases). The V gene lost 7 bases and the J gene lost 4 bases, with 11 bases spanning the gap. CDR1 and CDR2 (germline): WSHSY, SAAADI. The CDR3 extends over 13 amino acids. CDR3: CASIGTPYNEQFF. CDR3 DNA sequence: TGCGCCAGCATAGGGACTCCTTACAATGAGCAGTTCTTC.

This clone occurred once. V gene TRBV28 combines with J gene TRBJ2-2; 13 bases align to TRBD2. Trimming at V came to 4 bases and at J to 6 bases, leaving 5 bases not matched to a gene. Germline V gene lookup returns CDR1 MDHEN and CDR2 SYDVKM. The CDR3 spans 16 residues. CDR3 sequence reads: CASSWTSGGRPGELFF. The CDR3 nucleotides read TGTGCCAGCAGTTGGACTAGCGGGGGCCGACCCGGGGAGCTGTTTTTT. The full variable domain, with the rest looked up from reference TRBV28 and TRBJ2-2, is DVKVTQSSRYLVKRTGEKVFLECVQDMDHENMFWYRQDPGLGLRLIYFSYDVKMKEKGDIPEGYSVSREKKERFSLILESASTNQTSMYLCASSWTSGGRPGELFFGEGSRLTVL.